This T cell receptor beta chain was recovered during a study of neurological immune-mediated disorders. Trimming took 6 bases from V and 3 from J; bases not matched to a gene: 9. The CDR3 extends over 17 amino acids. CDR1 DFQATT and CDR2 SNEGSKA come from the germline V gene (reference sequence). TCRdb reanalysed the 5' RACE reads using MiXCR and keeps one entry per CDR3 protein. The sample lists approximately 59,000 distinct CDR3 sequences; roughly 5% were seen once. This clonotype has ten or more counts. The chain employs TRBV20-1 and TRBJ2-3; 16 bases fit TRBD2. This sequence originates from a human donor with multiple sclerosis. The donor label of this sample is uncertain. Sequencing was done on a sample of PBMCs. CDR3 nucleotide sequence: TGCAGTGCACTCTCCGGGACTAGCGGGGGGGTAACAGATACGCAGTATTTT. Translating it yields CSALSGTSGGVTDTQYF.